This is a list of T cell receptor beta chains from one sample in a study of blood T cell repertoires in COVID-19. Measured with immunoSEQ multiplex PCR; TCRdb has only the in-frame clones, and not every one. The table records under 170,000 clones, 87% of them present only once. Sequenced: peripheral blood. These receptors all come from a woman aged 55-69 years with active or convalescent COVID-19. Both conserved end residues are part of each CDR3. D genes are given only for firm matches. Expanded clones get a size class; other rows say once, few or many, or leave the size out.

j_call: TRBJ1-2
v_call: TRBV28
d_call: TRBD1
clone_size: -
cdr3_nt: TGTGCCAGCAGGTGGACAGGGTCCTATGGCTACACCTTC
cdr3_aa: CASRWTGSYGYTF

j_call: TRBJ1-1
v_call: TRBV6-1
d_call: -
clone_size: -
cdr3_nt: TGTGCCAGCAGTGAGTACAGGGCTGAAGCTTTCTTT
cdr3_aa: CASSEYRAEAFF

j_call: TRBJ2-3
v_call: TRBV4-1
d_call: -
clone_size: few
cdr3_nt: TGCGCCAGCAGCCAAGAACGCGTAGATACGCAGTATTTT
cdr3_aa: CASSQERVDTQYF

j_call: TRBJ1-1
v_call: TRBV2
d_call: TRBD1
clone_size: -
cdr3_nt: TGTGCCAGCAGTGGTGGCAGGGGGAATGCTGAAGCTTTCTTT
cdr3_aa: CASSGGRGNAEAFF

j_call: TRBJ2-1
v_call: TRBV3-1/TRBV3-2
d_call: -
clone_size: -
cdr3_nt: TGTGCCAGCAGCCAAAGACTCCTCTACAATGAGCAGTTCTTC
cdr3_aa: CASSQRLLYNEQFF

j_call: TRBJ1-2
v_call: TRBV5-6
d_call: TRBD1
clone_size: -
cdr3_nt: TGTGCCAGCAGCTTGGTGGGACAGGGATCATATGGCTACACCTTC
cdr3_aa: CASSLVGQGSYGYTF

j_call: TRBJ1-1
v_call: TRBV5-1
d_call: -
clone_size: once
cdr3_nt: TGCGCCAGCAGCTTCGGGGGGGCGAACACTGAAGCTTTCTTT
cdr3_aa: CASSFGGANTEAFF

j_call: TRBJ2-2
v_call: TRBV30
d_call: -
clone_size: -
cdr3_nt: TGTGCCTGGAGTGTACCAACAGGGAAGCTGTTTTTT
cdr3_aa: CAWSVPTGKLFF

j_call: TRBJ2-3
v_call: TRBV6-2/TRBV6-3
d_call: TRBD2
clone_size: once
cdr3_nt: TGTGCCAGCAGTACAGTGACTAGCGGGGGGGATACTAGCACAGATACGCAGTATTTT
cdr3_aa: CASSTVTSGGDTSTDTQYF

j_call: TRBJ1-3
v_call: TRBV24-1
d_call: -
clone_size: -
cdr3_nt: TGTGCCACCAGTGATCAGGACAGTGGAAACACCATATATTTT
cdr3_aa: CATSDQDSGNTIYF

j_call: TRBJ1-5
v_call: TRBV2
d_call: -
clone_size: -
cdr3_nt: TGTGCCAGCACAGTCCAGGCCAATCAGCCCCAGCATTTT
cdr3_aa: CASTVQANQPQHF

j_call: TRBJ1-3
v_call: TRBV21-1
d_call: -
clone_size: -
cdr3_nt: TGTGCCAGCAGCGCGACAGGGTCGGCAAACACCATATATTTT
cdr3_aa: CASSATGSANTIYF

j_call: TRBJ1-4
v_call: TRBV18
d_call: -
clone_size: -
cdr3_nt: TGTGCCAGCTCACCAGACAGTGCAACTAATGAAAAACTGTTTTTT
cdr3_aa: CASSPDSATNEKLFF

j_call: TRBJ1-6
v_call: TRBV25-1
d_call: TRBD1
clone_size: -
cdr3_nt: TGTGCCAGCAATAGTGGGACAGGCAATTCACCCCTCCACTTT
cdr3_aa: CASNSGTGNSPLHF

j_call: TRBJ1-2
v_call: TRBV4-3
d_call: -
clone_size: -
cdr3_nt: TGCGCCAGCAGCCAAGGGCTAACGGGAGGCTACACCTTC
cdr3_aa: CASSQGLTGGYTF

j_call: TRBJ2-7
v_call: TRBV9
d_call: TRBD1
clone_size: -
cdr3_nt: TGTGCCAGCAGCGTCGGGACAGGTTCTCTCTACGAGCAGTACTTC
cdr3_aa: CASSVGTGSLYEQYF

j_call: TRBJ2-3
v_call: TRBV27
d_call: TRBD2
clone_size: -
cdr3_nt: TGTGCCAGCAGTCTATGGGGCGGGGGGGAGGATACGCAGTATTTT
cdr3_aa: CASSLWGGGEDTQYF

j_call: TRBJ1-1
v_call: TRBV10-2
d_call: -
clone_size: -
cdr3_nt: TGCGCCAGCAGTGACCCTTATTGGGGGCGAACTGAAGCTTTCTTT
cdr3_aa: CASSDPYWGRTEAFF

j_call: TRBJ1-1
v_call: TRBV4-3
d_call: TRBD1
clone_size: -
cdr3_nt: TGCGCCAGCAGCCAGCGGGACAGGGTGAACACTGAAGCTTTCTTT
cdr3_aa: CASSQRDRVNTEAFF

j_call: TRBJ2-2
v_call: TRBV4-3
d_call: -
clone_size: -
cdr3_nt: TGCGCCAGCAGCCAAGCCAGGGACACCGGGGAGCTGTTTTTT
cdr3_aa: CASSQARDTGELFF

j_call: TRBJ2-1
v_call: TRBV7-9
d_call: TRBD1
clone_size: -
cdr3_nt: TGTGCCAGCAGCTTAGCGGGACAGGGGACCTACAATGAGCAGTTCTTC
cdr3_aa: CASSLAGQGTYNEQFF

j_call: TRBJ2-7
v_call: TRBV10-3
d_call: TRBD1
clone_size: -
cdr3_nt: TGTGCCATCAGTGGGGGACAGGGTCCAGATCTCTACGAGCAGTACTTC
cdr3_aa: CAISGGQGPDLYEQYF

j_call: TRBJ1-1
v_call: TRBV11-2
d_call: -
clone_size: -
cdr3_nt: TGTGCCAGCAGCTTAGTCGGCGGGGGCACTGAAGCTTTCTTT
cdr3_aa: CASSLVGGGTEAFF

j_call: TRBJ1-1
v_call: TRBV5-1
d_call: TRBD1
clone_size: once
cdr3_nt: TGCGCCAGCAGCTTCGGACAGGGGGCTCGGAACACTGAAGCTTTCTTT
cdr3_aa: CASSFGQGARNTEAFF

j_call: TRBJ2-5
v_call: TRBV5-5
d_call: TRBD1
clone_size: -
cdr3_nt: TGTGCCAGTCAGGCGTATGGACAGGAGGCCGAGACCCAGTACTTC
cdr3_aa: CASQAYGQEAETQYF

j_call: TRBJ2-1
v_call: TRBV5-1
d_call: -
clone_size: -
cdr3_nt: TGCGCCAGCAGCTTGGTGGCGGGCACTCCGGGAAATGAGCAGTTCTTC
cdr3_aa: CASSLVAGTPGNEQFF

j_call: TRBJ2-7
v_call: TRBV5-5
d_call: -
clone_size: -
cdr3_nt: TGTGCCAGCAGCTTGGTAGGAGGGCAGGGAGTCACCGAGCAGTACTTC
cdr3_aa: CASSLVGGQGVTEQYF

j_call: TRBJ2-2
v_call: TRBV5-4
d_call: TRBD2
clone_size: few
cdr3_nt: TGTGCCAGCAGCTCGGGGGGGCCAGTTACGAGGACCGGGGAGCTGTTTTTT
cdr3_aa: CASSSGGPVTRTGELFF

j_call: TRBJ1-2
v_call: TRBV6-5
d_call: TRBD1
clone_size: -
cdr3_nt: TGTGCCAGCACCGGACAGGGGAGAGGCTACACCTTC
cdr3_aa: CASTGQGRGYTF

j_call: TRBJ1-3
v_call: TRBV10-3
d_call: TRBD1
clone_size: -
cdr3_nt: TGTGCCATCAGAGGACAGGGGATAGCTGGAAACACCATATATTTT
cdr3_aa: CAIRGQGIAGNTIYF

j_call: TRBJ1-2
v_call: TRBV29-1
d_call: -
clone_size: -
cdr3_nt: TGCAGCGTTGAGGAACAGGAAAACTATGGCTACACCTTC
cdr3_aa: CSVEEQENYGYTF

j_call: TRBJ2-4
v_call: TRBV5-8
d_call: -
clone_size: -
cdr3_nt: TGTGCCAGTCAGGGGATAGCCAAAAACATTCAGTACTTC
cdr3_aa: CASQGIAKNIQYF

j_call: TRBJ2-5
v_call: TRBV7-9
d_call: -
clone_size: -
cdr3_nt: TGTGCCAGCAGCCTCACAGGGCTTGGGGAGACCCAGTACTTC
cdr3_aa: CASSLTGLGETQYF

j_call: TRBJ1-1
v_call: TRBV5-4
d_call: -
clone_size: -
cdr3_nt: TGTGCCAGCAGCCCGAGACAGGACCGTGCCACTGAAGCTTTCTTT
cdr3_aa: CASSPRQDRATEAFF

j_call: TRBJ2-3
v_call: TRBV9
d_call: -
clone_size: -
cdr3_nt: TGTGCCAGCAGCGTTGGGGTCGACAGTACTAGCACAGATACGCAGTATTTT
cdr3_aa: CASSVGVDSTSTDTQYF

j_call: TRBJ1-2
v_call: TRBV10-3
d_call: -
clone_size: -
cdr3_nt: TGTGCCAGCGGGGACGGCCGGTATGGCTACACCTTC
cdr3_aa: CASGDGRYGYTF

j_call: TRBJ1-2
v_call: TRBV28
d_call: -
clone_size: -
cdr3_nt: TGTGCCAGCAGTTTATCCGAGTTCGGGGGGTCCATCTATGGCTACACCTTC
cdr3_aa: CASSLSEFGGSIYGYTF

j_call: TRBJ1-1
v_call: TRBV5-1
d_call: TRBD1
clone_size: -
cdr3_nt: TGCGCCAGCAGCCGGGGACGGGACAGGGGGAACACTGAAGCTTTCTTT
cdr3_aa: CASSRGRDRGNTEAFF

j_call: TRBJ1-2
v_call: TRBV11-2
d_call: -
clone_size: -
cdr3_nt: TGTGCCAGCAGCTTTCAGGAAAACTATGGCTACACCTTC
cdr3_aa: CASSFQENYGYTF